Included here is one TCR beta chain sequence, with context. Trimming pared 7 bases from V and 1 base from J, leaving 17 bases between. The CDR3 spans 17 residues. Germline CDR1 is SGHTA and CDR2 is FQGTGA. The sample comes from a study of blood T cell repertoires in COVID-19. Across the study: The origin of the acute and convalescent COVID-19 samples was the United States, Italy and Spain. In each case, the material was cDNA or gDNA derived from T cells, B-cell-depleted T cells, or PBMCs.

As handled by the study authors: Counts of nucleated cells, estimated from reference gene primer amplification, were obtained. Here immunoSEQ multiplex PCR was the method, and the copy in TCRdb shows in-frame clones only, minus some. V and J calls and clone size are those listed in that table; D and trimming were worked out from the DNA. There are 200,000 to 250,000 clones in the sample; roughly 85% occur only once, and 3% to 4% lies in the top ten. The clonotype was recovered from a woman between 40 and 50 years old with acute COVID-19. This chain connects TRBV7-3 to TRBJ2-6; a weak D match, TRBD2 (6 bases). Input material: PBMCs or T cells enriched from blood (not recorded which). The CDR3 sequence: CASTKAGRPSGANVLTF. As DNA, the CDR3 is TGTGCCAGCACAAAGGCCGGGAGACCGTCTGGGGCCAACGTCCTGACTTTC.